Detailed here is one TCR beta chain. These data originate in a study of blood T cell repertoires in COVID-19. V was pared by 2 bases and J by 8 bases, with 15 bases between. CDR3 size: 14 residues. The germline V gene has CDR1 MDHEN and CDR2 SYDVKM. Original processing methods: Reference gene primer amplification in the assay estimated nucleated cell counts. Libraries were prepared by immunoSEQ multiplex PCR; TCRdb keeps only in-frame clonotypes and omits some of them. V and J calls and clone size are given by that table; D and trimming were obtained from the DNA. Of around 240,000 clones listed, around 83% were seen once; the top ten hold less than 8%.

The specimen was peripheral blood. The chain links TRBV28 to TRBJ1-2, with a possible D match to TRBD1 (5 bases). This clonotype was obtained from a woman in her forties or fifties with acute or convalescent COVID-19. The CDR3: CASSLVSRAGGYTF. The CDR3 DNA reads as TGTGCCAGCAGTTTAGTGAGCAGGGCCGGGGGCTACACCTTC.